A selection of T cell receptor beta chains follows, all from one sample in a study of blood T cell repertoires in COVID-19. Clones were sequenced by immunoSEQ multiplex PCR, and TCRdb holds only the in-frame ones, with some missing. The sample yields about 230,000 clones, approximately 87% seen once. The sequenced material came from peripheral blood. The receptor set was obtained from a woman in her 70s with active or convalescent COVID-19. Each CDR3 is given without its conserved first and last residue. Fields, in order: V gene, CDR3 length, CDR3 protein.

V gene: TRBV7-2; CDR3 length: 9; CDR3 protein: ASSGHYEQY
V gene: TRBV21-1; CDR3 length: 15; CDR3 protein: ASSKDPAGGQSDTQY
V gene: TRBV7-2; CDR3 length: 11; CDR3 protein: ASSSGDNSPLH
V gene: TRBV5-4; CDR3 length: 11; CDR3 protein: ASSSGQHYGYT
V gene: TRBV7-2; CDR3 length: 13; CDR3 protein: ASSSVGTNTGELF
V gene: TRBV11-1; CDR3 length: 13; CDR3 protein: ASSFSSSGADTQY
V gene: TRBV28; CDR3 length: 12; CDR3 protein: ASRLGTGASEQY
V gene: TRBV18; CDR3 length: 13; CDR3 protein: ASSLGQVNTGELF
V gene: TRBV6-1; CDR3 length: 14; CDR3 protein: ASSVGTSGVLDTQY
V gene: TRBV5-4; CDR3 length: 13; CDR3 protein: ASSESGDSYNEQF
V gene: TRBV5-1; CDR3 length: 12; CDR3 protein: ASSLEAGFYGYT
V gene: TRBV6-5; CDR3 length: 9; CDR3 protein: ASSNRDGYT
V gene: TRBV7-7; CDR3 length: 13; CDR3 protein: ASSAGTGDIYEQY
V gene: TRBV27; CDR3 length: 13; CDR3 protein: ASSLSGLYNEKLF
V gene: TRBV5-8; CDR3 length: 13; CDR3 protein: ASRPQGQGNYGYT
V gene: TRBV9; CDR3 length: 13; CDR3 protein: ASSVQDSPAETQY
V gene: TRBV5-1; CDR3 length: 11; CDR3 protein: ASSLAGTGELF
V gene: TRBV18; CDR3 length: 12; CDR3 protein: ASSPSGGHYEQY
V gene: TRBV10-2; CDR3 length: 13; CDR3 protein: ASSEIGSSYNEQF
V gene: TRBV6-6; CDR3 length: 12; CDR3 protein: ASRPQDSYQPQH
V gene: TRBV6-1; CDR3 length: 13; CDR3 protein: ASSEATAVNTEAF
V gene: TRBV18; CDR3 length: 12; CDR3 protein: ASSPRGTNEKLF
V gene: TRBV9; CDR3 length: 16; CDR3 protein: ASSLGLAGGGSTDTQY
V gene: TRBV5-4; CDR3 length: 11; CDR3 protein: ASMTDMNTEAF
V gene: TRBV5-1; CDR3 length: 11; CDR3 protein: ASEGHPNTEAF
V gene: TRBV5-1; CDR3 length: 13; CDR3 protein: ASSSGPSTNEKLF
V gene: TRBV6-5; CDR3 length: 12; CDR3 protein: ASSMGHMNTEAF
V gene: TRBV7-3; CDR3 length: 13; CDR3 protein: ASSSGTGRFGELF
V gene: TRBV28; CDR3 length: 11; CDR3 protein: ASLKGGLFGYT
V gene: TRBV2; CDR3 length: 11; CDR3 protein: ASSEDRIYGYT
V gene: TRBV10-2; CDR3 length: 13; CDR3 protein: ASSDKGPRPNGYT
V gene: TRBV11-3; CDR3 length: 14; CDR3 protein: ASSPGGLAGTYEQY
V gene: TRBV28; CDR3 length: 11; CDR3 protein: ASRTTGYYGYT
V gene: TRBV7-2; CDR3 length: 13; CDR3 protein: ASSLDQVSGNTIY
V gene: TRBV19; CDR3 length: 13; CDR3 protein: ASSNSGQGGTEAF
V gene: TRBV19; CDR3 length: 10; CDR3 protein: ASSIRSGELF
V gene: TRBV4-1; CDR3 length: 15; CDR3 protein: ASSLSAGGARNSPLH
V gene: TRBV29-1; CDR3 length: 11; CDR3 protein: SVRQGAGQPQH
V gene: TRBV9; CDR3 length: 12; CDR3 protein: ASSGLPGQGLYT
V gene: TRBV9; CDR3 length: 13; CDR3 protein: ASSVGGGNYNEQF
V gene: TRBV5-1; CDR3 length: 13; CDR3 protein: ASSLQLAGVDEQY
V gene: TRBV18; CDR3 length: 11; CDR3 protein: ASSPQGNEKLF
V gene: TRBV29-1; CDR3 length: 13; CDR3 protein: SGITTGPSTDTQY
V gene: TRBV6-2/TRBV6-3; CDR3 length: 10; CDR3 protein: ASSYYQAEQF
V gene: TRBV5-4; CDR3 length: 13; CDR3 protein: ASSFPSGSGETQY
V gene: TRBV6-5; CDR3 length: 10; CDR3 protein: ASRTTSGRLY
V gene: TRBV7-8; CDR3 length: 17; CDR3 protein: ASSPNRQGRWTGANVLT
V gene: TRBV6-5; CDR3 length: 12; CDR3 protein: ASREGQGARGYT
V gene: TRBV21-1; CDR3 length: 13; CDR3 protein: ASSRPRTGLDEQY
V gene: TRBV2; CDR3 length: 11; CDR3 protein: ASRRTADSGYT